This TCR beta chain was sequenced in a study of tumor and adjacent non-tumor tissue in lung cancer. Study information: Aged about 30 to 76 years, patients included 10 men and about five women with stage I to III disease. Study-wide points: Shorter survival was associated with higher TCR diversity in tumors.

This CDR3 region has 17 residues. Per germline, CDR1 MNHEY and CDR2 SVGEGT. A note on this clonotype: Antigen: not known. One end of the junction is discordant with germline, which a read error may explain.

RNA was extracted from bulk tissue without any cell sorting. The library came from three nested PCR rounds adapted from ARM-PCR protocols. TCRdb analysed the multiplex PCR reads with MiXCR anew, one entry per CDR3 protein. The sample includes about 93,000 distinct CDR3 sequences, less than 80% seen only once; the top ten take approximately 16%. The chain has TRBV6-2 or TRBV6-3 and TRBJ1-5; no clear D. Sequencing was performed on lung tumor tissue. The receptor comes from a man between 60 and 75 years old with non-small cell lung cancer. The DNA for the CDR3 is TGTACCAGCAGTTACGGGAAGGTCCTCTATAGCAATCAGCCCCAGCATTTT. This encodes CTSSYGKVLYSNQPQHF.